This T cell receptor (beta chain) was captured by sequencing in a study of T cell changes during pregnancy in multiple sclerosis. The CDR3 runs to 15 residues. J gave up 6 bases and V 6 bases, and 10 bases lay outside the gene matches. Germline CDR1 MNHEY, CDR2 SMNVEV (reference sequence). Measured with immunoSEQ multiplex PCR; TCRdb has only the in-frame clones, and not every one. The sample shows approximately 44,000 clones, less than 95% of them seen only once. The rearrangement uses TRBV27 and TRBJ2-2, with TRBD1 matching over 7 bases. Sequencing was performed on CD4+ T cells from peripheral blood mononuclear cells, taken in the third trimester of pregnancy. This clonotype was obtained from a female donor with multiple sclerosis, enrolled in a pregnancy study. CDR3 bases: TGTGCCAGCAGATCTGTTACAGGGGTCCCCGGGGAGCTGTTTTTT. It specifies CASRSVTGVPGELFF.